This is a list of T cell receptor beta chains from one sample in a study of T cells after yellow fever vaccination. TCRdb reprocessed the 5' RACE reads via MiXCR and lists one record per CDR3 protein. There are just over 300,000 distinct CDR3 sequences in the sample; around 4% occur only once, and around a quarter lies in the top ten. The specimen comprised PBMCs, sampled on the day of the yellow fever booster vaccination. Receptors originate from a man in his late teens or twenties who received the YFV17D yellow fever vaccine. Each CDR3 is given with its conserved first and last residue. The D gene is left open where the match is weak. Clone sizes are given selectively: once, few, many, or a class where the clone is expanded.

CDR3nt: TGTGCCAGCAGCCAGCCTAGCGGGGGCACAGATACGCAGTATTTT
CDR3aa: CASSQPSGGTDTQYF
j_gene: TRBJ2-3
abundance: few
d_gene: TRBD2
v_gene: TRBV3-1

CDR3nt: TGTGCCAGCAGCGTAGTAGGGGGGCCTCAGTACTTC
CDR3aa: CASSVVGGPQYF
j_gene: TRBJ2-4
abundance: many
d_gene: .
v_gene: TRBV9

CDR3nt: TGTGCCAGCAGTGGATTATGGGCTTCACCCCTCCACTTT
CDR3aa: CASSGLWASPLHF
j_gene: TRBJ1-6
abundance: many
d_gene: .
v_gene: TRBV27

CDR3nt: TGTGCCAGCAGTATACAGGGGGCTGTGTGGGAGACCCAGTACTTC
CDR3aa: CASSIQGAVWETQYF
j_gene: TRBJ2-5
abundance: few
d_gene: TRBD1
v_gene: TRBV5-5

CDR3nt: TGTGCCAGCAGTACACCCGGGACAGGGATTAACTATGGCTACACCTTC
CDR3aa: CASSTPGTGINYGYTF
j_gene: TRBJ1-2
abundance: many
d_gene: TRBD1
v_gene: TRBV2

CDR3nt: TGCGCCAGCAGCTCGGGGACGAACAATGAGCAGTTCTTC
CDR3aa: CASSSGTNNEQFF
j_gene: TRBJ2-1
abundance: many
d_gene: .
v_gene: TRBV5-1

CDR3nt: TGCGCCAGCAGCCAAGGATGGACTAGCGGGGGATTCACAGATACGCAGTATTTT
CDR3aa: CASSQGWTSGGFTDTQYF
j_gene: TRBJ2-3
abundance: many
d_gene: TRBD2
v_gene: TRBV4-3

CDR3nt: TGCGCCACCAGCTGGACTGATAATTCACCCCTCCACTTT
CDR3aa: CATSWTDNSPLHF
j_gene: TRBJ1-6
abundance: many
d_gene: .
v_gene: TRBV5-1

CDR3nt: TGTGCCAGCAGGGGAGGGGGACAGGGCCCGTTAGAGCAGTACTTC
CDR3aa: CASRGGGQGPLEQYF
j_gene: TRBJ2-7
abundance: many
d_gene: TRBD1
v_gene: TRBV12-3/TRBV12-4

CDR3nt: TGTGCCAGCAGTAAGGCGGCGCGAGGGGAATTT
CDR3aa: CASSKAARGEF
j_gene: TRBJ1-5
abundance: many
d_gene: .
v_gene: TRBV28

CDR3nt: TGTGCCAGCATTGAGGCAGGGAGGTTTGGGCAGTTCTTC
CDR3aa: CASIEAGRFGQFF
j_gene: TRBJ2-1
abundance: .
d_gene: .
v_gene: TRBV6-2/TRBV6-3

CDR3nt: TGTGCCATCAGTGAGTCGCCCTCTCGGCGGCGACAGGGCCTCACAGATACGCAGTATTTT
CDR3aa: CAISESPSRRRQGLTDTQYF
j_gene: TRBJ2-3
abundance: many
d_gene: TRBD1
v_gene: TRBV10-3

CDR3nt: TGTGCCAGCAGCTTGGCTCGGCAGTCTGGAAACACCATATATTTT
CDR3aa: CASSLARQSGNTIYF
j_gene: TRBJ1-3
abundance: .
d_gene: .
v_gene: TRBV5-5

CDR3nt: TGCAGTGCTAGAGGTGGGGGTAACTATGGCTACACCTTC
CDR3aa: CSARGGGNYGYTF
j_gene: TRBJ1-2
abundance: many
d_gene: .
v_gene: TRBV20-1

CDR3nt: TGCAGTGCTGGGCAAAGACCGGGGTACCACACAGATACGCAGTATTTT
CDR3aa: CSAGQRPGYHTDTQYF
j_gene: TRBJ2-3
abundance: many
d_gene: .
v_gene: TRBV20-1

CDR3nt: TGCGCCAGCCGGAGTGGGGACAGGGGGCCTGATGAGCAGTTCTTC
CDR3aa: CASRSGDRGPDEQFF
j_gene: TRBJ2-1
abundance: few
d_gene: TRBD1
v_gene: TRBV5-1

CDR3nt: TGTGCCAGCAGTTACAGGGGGGGAGGCCAGCCCCAGCATTTT
CDR3aa: CASSYRGGGQPQHF
j_gene: TRBJ1-5
abundance: .
d_gene: .
v_gene: TRBV6-6

CDR3nt: TGTGCCAGCAGCTCGGGGGCCGCCAACTCGAACACTGAAGCTTTCTTT
CDR3aa: CASSSGAANSNTEAFF
j_gene: TRBJ1-1
abundance: many
d_gene: .
v_gene: TRBV7-6

CDR3nt: TGTGCCATCAGTGATTTTCCCCGCCAGGATGAAGCTTTCTTT
CDR3aa: CAISDFPRQDEAFF
j_gene: TRBJ1-1
abundance: many
d_gene: .
v_gene: TRBV10-3

CDR3nt: TGCAGTGCTAGAGATGGGAGGGGAGAAAAACTGTTTTTT
CDR3aa: CSARDGRGEKLFF
j_gene: TRBJ1-4
abundance: .
d_gene: .
v_gene: TRBV20-1

CDR3nt: TGTGCCAGCAGGATGTCTGGGGCCAACGTCCTGACTTTC
CDR3aa: CASRMSGANVLTF
j_gene: TRBJ2-6
abundance: .
d_gene: .
v_gene: TRBV6-1

CDR3nt: TGTGCCAGCGGCCGAGACAGCCGCCTCTACGAGCAGTACTTC
CDR3aa: CASGRDSRLYEQYF
j_gene: TRBJ2-7
abundance: .
d_gene: .
v_gene: TRBV6-6

CDR3nt: TGTGCCAGCAGCTTAGCAGGGGCCGGGGCCAACGTCCTGACTTTC
CDR3aa: CASSLAGAGANVLTF
j_gene: TRBJ2-6
abundance: many
d_gene: .
v_gene: TRBV5-1

CDR3nt: TGTGCCAGCCGCCCACAGGGACCCCTATACGAGCAGTACTTC
CDR3aa: CASRPQGPLYEQYF
j_gene: TRBJ2-7
abundance: .
d_gene: .
v_gene: TRBV6-4

CDR3nt: TGTGCCAGCAGCTTCCCTCGTAAAGAGCAGTTCTTC
CDR3aa: CASSFPRKEQFF
j_gene: TRBJ2-1
abundance: many
d_gene: .
v_gene: TRBV7-2

CDR3nt: TGCGCCAGCAGCCTACAGGGGTATACGCAGTATTTT
CDR3aa: CASSLQGYTQYF
j_gene: TRBJ2-3
abundance: .
d_gene: TRBD1
v_gene: TRBV5-1

CDR3nt: TGTGCCACCAGTGAGGGGACACCTTACAATGAGCAGTTCTTC
CDR3aa: CATSEGTPYNEQFF
j_gene: TRBJ2-1
abundance: few
d_gene: .
v_gene: TRBV24-1

CDR3nt: TGCGCCAGCAGGGGACCTACTCTAAACACAGATACGCAGTATTTT
CDR3aa: CASRGPTLNTDTQYF
j_gene: TRBJ2-3
abundance: few
d_gene: .
v_gene: TRBV5-1

CDR3nt: TGTGCCAGCTCAGAGACGGACAGGGAATTGGTTGGCTACACCTTC
CDR3aa: CASSETDRELVGYTF
j_gene: TRBJ1-2
abundance: .
d_gene: TRBD1
v_gene: TRBV18

CDR3nt: TGCGCCAGCAGCGCCAGACAGGGGAGCTCCTACAATGAGCAGTTCTTC
CDR3aa: CASSARQGSSYNEQFF
j_gene: TRBJ2-1
abundance: many
d_gene: TRBD1
v_gene: TRBV5-1

CDR3nt: TGCGCCAGCAGCTCGGACTTACCCTATGGCTACACCTTC
CDR3aa: CASSSDLPYGYTF
j_gene: TRBJ1-2
abundance: .
d_gene: .
v_gene: TRBV5-1

CDR3nt: TGCGCCAGCAGCTCGGGGCTTTCCGGAGCCAACACTGAAGCTTTCTTT
CDR3aa: CASSSGLSGANTEAFF
j_gene: TRBJ1-1
abundance: few
d_gene: .
v_gene: TRBV5-1

CDR3nt: TGCGCCAGCAGTGAGTCGGACCCCTGGGGAAACATTCAGTACTTC
CDR3aa: CASSESDPWGNIQYF
j_gene: TRBJ2-4
abundance: many
d_gene: .
v_gene: TRBV10-2

CDR3nt: TGTGCCAGTAGTATACATCTAGCCAAAAACATTCAGTACTTC
CDR3aa: CASSIHLAKNIQYF
j_gene: TRBJ2-4
abundance: few
d_gene: .
v_gene: TRBV19

CDR3nt: TGTGCCAGCAGTGAACGCGGCAGAGCTAATGAAAAACTGTTTTTT
CDR3aa: CASSERGRANEKLFF
j_gene: TRBJ1-4
abundance: .
d_gene: .
v_gene: TRBV25-1

CDR3nt: TGCGCCAGCAGCCCCGTCCCAGGTCGCGAGCAGTACTTC
CDR3aa: CASSPVPGREQYF
j_gene: TRBJ2-7
abundance: .
d_gene: .
v_gene: TRBV5-1

CDR3nt: TGTGCCAGCAGCTCTAGACTAGCGGGGGCACCATCACAGTACTTC
CDR3aa: CASSSRLAGAPSQYF
j_gene: TRBJ2-5
abundance: .
d_gene: TRBD2
v_gene: TRBV7-2

CDR3nt: TGTGCCAGCAGCTTTGGGGTGGTTACATCTGAAGCTTTCTTT
CDR3aa: CASSFGVVTSEAFF
j_gene: TRBJ1-1
abundance: many
d_gene: .
v_gene: TRBV5-5

CDR3nt: TGTGCCAGCAGTACAGCCGGCACAGATACGCAGTATTTT
CDR3aa: CASSTAGTDTQYF
j_gene: TRBJ2-3
abundance: .
d_gene: .
v_gene: TRBV5-6

CDR3nt: TGTGCCATCAGTGAGCAGGACTTTTCACCCCTCCACTTT
CDR3aa: CAISEQDFSPLHF
j_gene: TRBJ1-6
abundance: many
d_gene: .
v_gene: TRBV10-3

CDR3nt: TGCGCCAGCAGTGACCCTAGACAGGGGGGAAGGCAGCCCCAGCATTTT
CDR3aa: CASSDPRQGGRQPQHF
j_gene: TRBJ1-5
abundance: many
d_gene: TRBD1
v_gene: TRBV10-2

CDR3nt: TGTGCCAGCAGTCCCTGGACAGGGAGGTTCGGGAACACCGGGGAGCTGTTTTTT
CDR3aa: CASSPWTGRFGNTGELFF
j_gene: TRBJ2-2
abundance: few
d_gene: TRBD1
v_gene: TRBV27